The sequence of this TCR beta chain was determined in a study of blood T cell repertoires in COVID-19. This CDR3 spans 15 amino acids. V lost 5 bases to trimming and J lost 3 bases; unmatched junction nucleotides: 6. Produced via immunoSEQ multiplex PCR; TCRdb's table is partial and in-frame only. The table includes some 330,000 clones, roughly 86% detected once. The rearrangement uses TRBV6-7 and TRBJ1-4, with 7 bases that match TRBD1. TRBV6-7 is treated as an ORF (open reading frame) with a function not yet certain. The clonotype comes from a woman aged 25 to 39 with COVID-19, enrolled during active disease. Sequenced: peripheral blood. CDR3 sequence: CASSGPGQSNEKLFF. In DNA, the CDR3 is TGTGCCAGCAGTGGACCGGGACAGTCTAATGAAAAACTGTTTTTT.